The 10 T cell receptor gamma chains listed next were all sequenced from one sample in a study of Vδ1+ human thymocytes. Study findings and constraints: Highly polyclonal TRG and TRD repertoires with Gaussian CDR3 length distributions appeared in thymus.

For these receptors, no antigen is known. Sequences come from RNA converted to cDNA by reverse transcription. Pooled V-gene forward primers with one constant-region reverse primer generated the CDR3 amplicons by multiplex PCR. TCRdb ran CATT on the multiplex PCR reads. Among about 23,000 gamma-chain clones listed, about 13% were seen once. Sequencing was done on a sample of Vdelta1+ gamma-delta thymocytes from the thymus. Subset defined: FACS-sorted CD3+ TCRalphabeta- TCRVdelta1+ TCRVdelta2- thymocytes. Source of these receptors: a child under two years old who had congenital heart surgery.

The rearrangement uses TRGV4 and TRGJ1 or TRGJ2. After removal of 6 bases from V and 8 bases from J, the junction contained 7 bases not matched to a gene. CDR3 length: 11 residues. Per germline, CDR1 EGSTGY and CDR2 YDSYTSSV. Written as DNA, the CDR3 is TGTGCCACCTGGAATCCGAATAAGAAACTCTTT. It translates to CATWNPNKKLF.

This clone was seen more than once but under ten times. The chain couples TRGV9 to TRGJ1 or TRGJ2. The CDR3 is made up of 14 amino acids. CDR1 and CDR2 from the germline V gene are GITISATS and ISYDGTV (reference sequence). V shed 0 bases and J 4 bases; nucleotides not matched to a gene: 6. DNA of the CDR3: TGTGCCTTGTGGGAGGTGCAAGAATATTATAAGAAACTCTTT. As protein: CALWEVQEYYKKLF.

As for this clone: This CDR3 is also generated by other DNA sequences in the sample. The chain has TRGV4 and TRGJ1 or TRGJ2. The junction had 4 bases not matched to a gene; V was cut back by 2 bases and J by 6 bases. The V gene's germline CDR1 is EGSTGY and CDR2 YDSYTSSV. This CDR3 spans 12 amino acids. Here the CDR3 reads CATWDVGYKKLF. As DNA, the CDR3 is TGTGCCACCTGGGATGTAGGTTATAAGAAACTCTTT.

This clone came up a few times. The rearrangement links TRGV4 to TRGJP2. The V gene's germline CDR1 is EGSTGY and CDR2 YDSYTSSV. The CDR3 is 18 residues long. Trimming removed 3 bases from V and 1 base from J; junction bases left unmatched: 14. The CDR3 nucleotides are TGTGCCACCTGGGATAGGTGCCCGGCCCTTAGTAGTGATTGGATCAAGACGTTT. It codes for CATWDRCPALSSDWIKTF.

By sample fraction, this clone is medium-sized. A read error may produce the germline difference seen at one junction end. Other DNA sequences of this sample code for an identical CDR3. The chain uses TRGV4 and TRGJ1 or TRGJ2. CDR1 and CDR2 from the germline V gene are EGSTGY and YDSYTSSV. CDR3 length: 12 amino acids. CDR3 in DNA: TGTGCCACCTGGAATGGGTATTATAAGAAACTCTTT. Translating it yields CATWNGYYKKLF.

This clone was counted a few times. This sequence joins TRGV8 and TRGJ1 or TRGJ2. The V and J ends lost 3 bases and 5 bases, in that order; junction bases with no gene match: 4. CDR1 is VENAVY, CDR2 YDSYNSRV, per germline. The CDR3 runs 12 residues. This CDR3 reads CATWDPNYKKLF. CDR3 nucleotide sequence: TGTGCCACCTGGGATCCTAATTATAAGAAACTCTTT.

As regards this clone: Distinct nucleotide sequences in the sample also encode this CDR3. This chain joins TRGV9 and TRGJ1 or TRGJ2. Per the germline V gene, CDR1 is GITISATS and CDR2 is ISYDGTV (reference sequence). This CDR3 is 12 amino acids long. With 3 bases clipped from V and 5 bases from J, the junction kept 4 bases outside the gene matches. The CDR3 DNA reads TGTGCCTTGTGGGAGAGTCATTATAAGAAACTCTTT. Its translation is CALWESHYKKLF.

There are a few counts of this clone. A much larger clone sits a single nucleotide away, making a read error possible. This chain connects TRGV9 to TRGJ1 or TRGJ2. The CDR3 contains 13 residues. Per the germline V gene, CDR1 is GITISATS and CDR2 is ISYDGTV (reference sequence). J was trimmed by 6 bases and V by 0 bases; bases with no gene match: 5. Written as DNA, the CDR3 is TGTGCCTTGTGGGAGGTGTGGGGTTATAAGAAACTCTTT. This encodes CALWEVWGYKKLF.

This clone was found a few times. One junction end disagrees with the germline gene, perhaps due to a read error. The chain is built from TRGV4 and TRGJ1 or TRGJ2. The germline V gene encodes CDR1 EGSTGY and CDR2 YDSYTSSV. The CDR3 runs to 14 residues. DNA for the CDR3: TGTGCCACCTGGAATATTAGGGTTTATTATAAGAAGCTCTTT. Translating gives CATWNIRVYYKKLF.

There are a few counts of this clone. The V call is TRGV8, the J call TRGJ1 or TRGJ2. The CDR3 contains 15 residues. Germline assignment: CDR1 VENAVY and CDR2 YDSYNSRV. The J segment lost 4 bases and the V segment lost 4 bases, leaving 13 bases of the junction unmatched. The CDR3 region is CATWERHESYYKKLF. The DNA of the CDR3 is TGTGCCACCTGGGAGAGACACGAAAGCTATTATAAGAAACTCTTT.